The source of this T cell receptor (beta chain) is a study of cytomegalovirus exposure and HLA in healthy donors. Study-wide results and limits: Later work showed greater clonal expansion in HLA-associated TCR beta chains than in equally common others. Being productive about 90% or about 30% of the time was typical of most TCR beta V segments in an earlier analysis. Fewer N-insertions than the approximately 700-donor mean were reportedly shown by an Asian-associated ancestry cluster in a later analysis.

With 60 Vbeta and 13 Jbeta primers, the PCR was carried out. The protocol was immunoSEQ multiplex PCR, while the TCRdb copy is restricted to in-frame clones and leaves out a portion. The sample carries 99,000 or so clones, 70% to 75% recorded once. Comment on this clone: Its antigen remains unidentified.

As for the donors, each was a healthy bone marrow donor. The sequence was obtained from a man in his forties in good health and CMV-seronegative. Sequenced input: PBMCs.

Here the CDR3 reads CASRLITGQGGAFF. The CDR3 coding sequence is TGTGCCAGCAGGCTTATCACCGGACAGGGAGGCGCTTTCTTT. V usage is TRBV2 and J usage is TRBJ1-1; 8 bases fit TRBD1. Trimming took 6 bases from V and 11 from J; bases not matched to a gene: 14. The CDR3 length is 14 residues. CDR1 is SNHLY, CDR2 FYNNEI, per germline.